A single TCR beta chain is shown here with its context. The target antigen is unknown. These data are taken from a study of persistence of HIV-infected CD4 T cells. For the study at large: Isolated cells were CMV- and HIV-1 Gag-responding CD4+ T cells.

Findings of the study overall: CMV- and Gag-responding cells had lower TCRbeta richness than CD3/CD28-responding cells.

Sequencing used immunoSEQ version 4 in survey mode. Method: immunoSEQ multiplex PCR; TCRdb's copy keeps in-frame clones and lacks some. The sample lists 30,000 to 45,000 clones, more than 75% occurring once. Overlapping HIV-1 Gag 15-mer peptides at roughly 1 ug per peptide per mL were used. Memory cells lacking CD40L and CD69 with high CD45RO were sorted. Inclusion required CMV-positive serology and CD4+ counts above 400 cells/uL. J lost 8 bases, V lost 7 bases, and 4 bases had no gene match. This CDR3 region has 12 residues. Germline values: CDR1 MNHEY, CDR2 SVGAGI. This sequence originates from an adult with HIV. The donor label of this sample is uncertain. Sequencing was performed on cultured CD4+ T cells from PBMCs, taken from a patient who received antiretroviral therapy. The chain recombines TRBV6-5 with TRBJ1-2; 10 bases line up with TRBD1. As DNA, the CDR3 is TGTGCCAGCACCCGGGACAGGGGAGGCTACACCTTC. It specifies CASTRDRGGYTF.